This TCR beta chain was profiled in a study of early T cells in non-severe SARS-CoV-2 infection (dated by TCRdb to the early 2020s). For context, the study as a whole: Bulk RNA from unsorted whole blood was used for TCR sequencing, so alpha and beta chains could not be paired. The paper as a whole reports these results and caveats: VDJdb matching was skewed toward anti-spike CD8 responses and likely underestimated virus-specific expansions, missing private and CD4 specificities.

A case-control design nested within a healthcare worker cohort in London, UK, was used, with weekly nasopharyngeal swab PCR tests and blood sampling performed. Healthcare workers were recruited during the week of the UK lockdown, between 23 and 31 March 2020, and followed weekly for up to roughly 16 weeks. This clonotype was recorded many times. Its antigen is still unknown. No much larger clone is present one base from it, and per-base qualities are unavailable. From the cysteine up to the phenylalanine, the CDR3 has a length of 15 residues. The read is trimmed to its CDR3 DNA, 45 bases read in frame from base 1. The germline ends are 11 bases apart after V is trimmed by 1 base and J by 5 bases. Looking up the germline V gene yields CDR1 KGHSY and CDR2 FQNENV. The library was generated by 5' RACE. The sequencer listed for this sample is NextSeq 500. In the TCR library protocol, unique molecular identifiers were attached to individual cDNA molecules to correct for PCR bias and sequencing error. Both TCR alpha and beta chains were sequenced, and tight co-correlation was observed between alpha and beta sequence abundances in each sample. For the original study's pipeline: Decombinator V4 was used to perform V gene, J gene and CDR3 annotation of TCR sequences. Expanded TCRs were defined as changing significantly between any two time points under a Poisson model with p below 0.0001. TCR abundances were normalised to the total number of TCRs sequenced per sample and were expressed as counts per million. TRAV1-2 paired with TRAJ12, TRAJ20 or TRAJ33 defined MAIT TCRs, while TRAV10 paired with TRAJ18 defined iNKT TCRs. VDJdb, accessed on 1 November 2021, was searched for TCRs annotated for CMV, EBV and SARS-CoV-2, and TCRs annotated for more than one antigen were excluded. TCRdb trimmed the raw reads at Q25, called clones with MiXCR and kept productive beta chains. All rows with the same CDR3 protein become a single entry with the most common DNA and genes. These V and J calls rely on TCRdb rather than the paper's analysis. In this sample the table shows tens of thousands of distinct CDR3 sequences, around 7.5% of which occur a single time. Roughly 8.8% of the sample is in the top ten clones.

The chain uses TRBV16 and TRBJ1-4; a tentative D call is TRBD1 (5 bases match). This TCR came from an adult who was a healthcare worker with PCR-confirmed SARS-CoV-2 infection or an uninfected control (not recorded which). Sequencing was carried out using whole blood. The sequence in DNA is TGTGCCAGCAGCCAATTCGGACACGGGAATGAAAAACTGTTTTTT. This is translated as CASSQFGHGNEKLFF. The full variable domain, completed from the reference TRBV16 and TRBJ1-4 proteins outside the CDR3, reads GEEVAQTPKHLVRGEGQKAKLYCAPIKGHSYVFWYQQVLKNEFKFLISFQNENVFDETGMPKERFSAKCLPNSPCSLEIQATKLEDSAVYFCASSQFGHGNEKLFFGSGTQLSVL.